The rows below give T cell receptor beta chains drawn from one sample of a study of cytomegalovirus exposure and HLA in healthy donors. Sequencing used immunoSEQ multiplex PCR; TCRdb keeps in-frame clones, though not all of them. The sample lists roughly 98,000 clones, about 70% occurring once. Sequencing used PBMCs. These receptor sequences come from a female donor in good health and CMV-seropositive. Both conserved end residues are part of each CDR3. The D gene is left open where the match is weak. A row's size may be missing; if present it is once, few, many or a size class.

v_call,d_call,j_call,clone_size,cdr3_nt,cdr3_aa
TRBV6-5,TRBD1,TRBJ2-7,.,TGTGCCAGCAGTTACTCTGCCGGGACAGGGGGGAACGAGCAGTACTTC,CASSYSAGTGGNEQYF
TRBV5-1,.,TRBJ2-3,.,TGCGCCAGCAGCTTGGCCAGGAGGGTGGATACGCAGTATTTT,CASSLARRVDTQYF
TRBV6-5,TRBD2,TRBJ2-2,.,TGTGCCAGCAGTTACGGCGGGAGGGGGGTCGGGGAGCTGTTTTTT,CASSYGGRGVGELFF
TRBV10-3,TRBD1,TRBJ2-3,.,TGTGCCATCAGTCCCGGGACAGGGGAGGCAGATACGCAGTATTTT,CAISPGTGEADTQYF
TRBV2,.,TRBJ1-3,.,TGTGCCAGCAGTGAGACAGGTTCCTCTGGAAACACCATATATTTT,CASSETGSSGNTIYF
TRBV6-4,TRBD2,TRBJ2-1,.,TGTGCCAGCAGTGACTCGGGCGGGGGGGCCGGAGATGAGCAGTTCTTC,CASSDSGGGAGDEQFF
TRBV7-3,.,TRBJ2-3,.,TGTGCCAGCAGCCCAAGTCCTACCTCTACGCAGTATTTT,CASSPSPTSTQYF
TRBV6-1,.,TRBJ1-1,.,TGTGCCAGCAGTGCCGACAGGAATCGAGTGGACACTGAAGCTTTCTTT,CASSADRNRVDTEAFF
TRBV7-6,TRBD2,TRBJ2-1,few,TGTGCCAGCAGTTCGGCCGTAGCGGGGGCCTACAATGAGCAGTTCTTC,CASSSAVAGAYNEQFF
TRBV7-9,TRBD2,TRBJ2-7,.,TGTGCCAGCAGCGCCGGGACTAATTTCTACGAGCAGTACTTC,CASSAGTNFYEQYF
TRBV5-3,.,TRBJ1-5,.,TGTGCCAGAAGCCAGGGGCCAGGGGAATGCAATCAGCCCCAGCATTTT,CARSQGPGECNQPQHF
TRBV29-1,.,TRBJ1-1,few,TGCAGCGTTGAAGATTGGCGCGGCACTGAAGCTTTCTTT,CSVEDWRGTEAFF
TRBV6-1,.,TRBJ1-1,.,TGTGCCAGCTCATGGGAGGGGGGGCCGAACACTGAAGCTTTCTTT,CASSWEGGPNTEAFF
TRBV7-2,.,TRBJ2-3,.,TGTGCCAGCAGCTCGATTGTAAACCCCGCCGGGGATACGCAGTATTTT,CASSSIVNPAGDTQYF
TRBV4-1,.,TRBJ1-4,.,TGCGCCAGCAGCCAAGGGACAGCAACTAATGAAAAACTGTTTTTT,CASSQGTATNEKLFF
TRBV7-9,TRBD1,TRBJ2-5,.,TGTGCCAGCAGCTGGGGGACAGGAGAAGAGACCCAGTACTTC,CASSWGTGEETQYF
TRBV25-1,.,TRBJ1-1,.,TGTGCCAGCACTGCGGGGACTAACACTGAAGCTTTCTTT,CASTAGTNTEAFF
TRBV7-8,TRBD1,TRBJ2-3,.,TGTGCCAGCAGTCCCGGACAGGGGTCGGATACGCAGTATTTT,CASSPGQGSDTQYF
TRBV5-1,.,TRBJ2-2,.,TGCGCCAGCAGCCCCCCGGTAAGCGGTAGCACCGGGGAGCTGTTTTTT,CASSPPVSGSTGELFF
TRBV29-1,.,TRBJ2-2,.,TGCAGCGTTGATGAGACCGGGGAGCTGTTTTTT,CSVDETGELFF
TRBV10-1,.,TRBJ2-7,.,TGCGCCACCAGTCGCGACTTAAATAGCGCCTACGAGCAGTACTTC,CATSRDLNSAYEQYF
TRBV4-2,TRBD2,TRBJ2-5,.,TGTGCCAGCAGCCAAGATATCACGAGCGGGGGTGGGACCCAGTACTTC,CASSQDITSGGGTQYF
TRBV15,.,TRBJ2-7,.,TGTGCCACCAGCAGAGATCGCGGTACCTACGAGCAGTACTTC,CATSRDRGTYEQYF
TRBV7-6,.,TRBJ2-7,.,TGTGCCAGCAGCTTAGGGGGGGGCGCGGGCTACGAGCAGTACTTC,CASSLGGGAGYEQYF
TRBV6-1,.,TRBJ2-2,.,TGTGCCACCCACCCTTGGGAGACCGGGGAGCTGTTTTTT,CATHPWETGELFF
TRBV6-6,TRBD1,TRBJ1-5,few,TGTGCCAGCAGTCCGGGACAGAACGTCGGGCAGCCCCAGCATTTT,CASSPGQNVGQPQHF
TRBV5-1,TRBD2,TRBJ2-2,.,TGCGCCAGCAGCTTACTATCCTCGGGAGGCACCGGGGAGCTGTTTTTT,CASSLLSSGGTGELFF
TRBV5-8,.,TRBJ2-1,.,TGTGCCAGCAGCTTGGGGGCAGCTGAGCAGTTCTTC,CASSLGAAEQFF
TRBV6-5,TRBD1,TRBJ2-7,.,TGTGCCAGCGTCCCGGGACAGGGGTTCTACGAGCAGTACTTC,CASVPGQGFYEQYF
TRBV6-5,.,TRBJ1-2,.,TGTGCCAGCAGCCAAGGGGTGGGGGGCTACACCTTC,CASSQGVGGYTF
TRBV2,TRBD1,TRBJ1-1,.,TGTGCCAGCCGGGGACAGGGGTTGGGGAACACTGAAGCTTTCTTT,CASRGQGLGNTEAFF
TRBV11-1,.,TRBJ1-1,.,TGTGCCAGCAGCCGCAGTGACAGGGAAGCTTTCTTT,CASSRSDREAFF
TRBV7-9,.,TRBJ1-1,few,TGTGCCAGCAGCTTAAGTACTCTCGGTACTGAAGCTTTCTTT,CASSLSTLGTEAFF
TRBV2,TRBD1,TRBJ1-3,.,TGTGCCAGCAGTGAAACCAGGGGGAACACCATATATTTT,CASSETRGNTIYF
TRBV6-5,TRBD1,TRBJ2-5,.,TGTGCCAGCGGACAGGGAAAAGAGACCCAGTACTTC,CASGQGKETQYF
TRBV4-1,.,TRBJ2-5,.,TGCGCCAGCAGCCAAGTTACAACAGGAGAGACCCAGTACTTC,CASSQVTTGETQYF
TRBV19,.,TRBJ1-5,.,TGTGCCAGTATATCCCACGGGGGGGGTCAGCCCCAGCATTTT,CASISHGGGQPQHF